Many counts were recorded for the clone carrying this T cell receptor beta chain. The antigen is not known. This sample stems from a study of T cells in Graves' hyperthyroidism and ophthalmopathy. Study conclusions and caveats: Ophthalmopathy onset followed model prediction by a median approximately six months.

In germline, CDR1 is SNHLY, CDR2 FYNNEI. Trimming left V 6 bases short and J 9 bases short, with 12 bases between. This CDR3 is built from 12 residues. Newly diagnosed hyperthyroidism, duration under 2 months, in patients aged 18 to 65. The PBMCs studied were ones that came from 10 ml fresh peripheral blood. Amplification yielded TCR beta CDR3 regions, with RNA transcripts as the source. HTBI primers were used for first-round RT-PCR of the TCR CDR3. Via MiXCR, TCRdb re-called the multiplex PCR reads, giving one row per CDR3 protein. The data show over 550,000 distinct CDR3 sequences, with around 17% seen just once and about 18% held by the top ten.

The TCR comes from a woman aged 18-35 years with Graves' hyperthyroidism. Material for sequencing was blood. The rearrangement joins TRBV2 to TRBJ2-1, with D maybe TRBD1 (6 bases). The CDR3: CASSPTRGEQFF. The CDR3 DNA reads TGTGCCAGCAGCCCAACCAGGGGTGAGCAGTTCTTC.